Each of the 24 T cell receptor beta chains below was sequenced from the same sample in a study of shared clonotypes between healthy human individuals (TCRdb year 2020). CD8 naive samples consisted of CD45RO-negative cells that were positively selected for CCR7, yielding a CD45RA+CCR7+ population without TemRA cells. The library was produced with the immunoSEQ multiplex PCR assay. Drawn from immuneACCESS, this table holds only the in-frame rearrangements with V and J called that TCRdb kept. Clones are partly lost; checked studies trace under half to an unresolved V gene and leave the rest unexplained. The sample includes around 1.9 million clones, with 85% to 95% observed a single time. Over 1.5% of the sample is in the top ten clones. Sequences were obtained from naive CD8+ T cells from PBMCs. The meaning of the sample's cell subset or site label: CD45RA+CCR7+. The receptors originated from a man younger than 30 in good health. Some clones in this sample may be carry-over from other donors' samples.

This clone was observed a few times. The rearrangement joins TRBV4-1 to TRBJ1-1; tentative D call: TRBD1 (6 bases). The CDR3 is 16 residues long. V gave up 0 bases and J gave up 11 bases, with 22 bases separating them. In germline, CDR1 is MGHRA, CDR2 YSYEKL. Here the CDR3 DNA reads TGCGCCAGCAGCCAAGACGTTGGTGGGGGGCCCATAGGGGCTTTCTTT. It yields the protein CASSQDVGGGPIGAFF.

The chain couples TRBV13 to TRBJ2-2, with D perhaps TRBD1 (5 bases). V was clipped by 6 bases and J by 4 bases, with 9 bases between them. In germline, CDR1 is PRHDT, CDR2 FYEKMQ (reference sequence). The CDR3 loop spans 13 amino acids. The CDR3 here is CASSRGTTGELFF. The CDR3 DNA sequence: TGTGCCAGCAGTAGGGGAACCACCGGGGAGCTGTTTTTT.

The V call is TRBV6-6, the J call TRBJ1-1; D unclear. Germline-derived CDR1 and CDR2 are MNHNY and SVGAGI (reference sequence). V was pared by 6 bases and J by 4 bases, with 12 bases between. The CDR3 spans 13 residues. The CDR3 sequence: CASRPFVTTEAFF. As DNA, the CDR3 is TGTGCCAGCAGGCCATTTGTTACCACTGAAGCTTTCTTT.

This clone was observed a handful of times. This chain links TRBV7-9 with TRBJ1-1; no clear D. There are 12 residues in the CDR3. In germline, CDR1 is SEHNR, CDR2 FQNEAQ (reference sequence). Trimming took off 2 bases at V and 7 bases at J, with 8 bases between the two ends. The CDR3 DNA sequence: TGTGCCAGCAGCTTACTCCCGTATGAAGCTTTCTTT. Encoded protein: CASSLLPYEAFF.

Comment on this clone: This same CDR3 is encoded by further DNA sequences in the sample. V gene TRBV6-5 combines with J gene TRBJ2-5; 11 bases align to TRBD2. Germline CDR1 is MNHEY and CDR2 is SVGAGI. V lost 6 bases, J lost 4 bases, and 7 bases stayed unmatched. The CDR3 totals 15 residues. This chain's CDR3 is CASSPLGLAGETQYF. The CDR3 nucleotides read TGTGCCAGCAGCCCCCTCGGACTAGCGGGAGAGACCCAGTACTTC.

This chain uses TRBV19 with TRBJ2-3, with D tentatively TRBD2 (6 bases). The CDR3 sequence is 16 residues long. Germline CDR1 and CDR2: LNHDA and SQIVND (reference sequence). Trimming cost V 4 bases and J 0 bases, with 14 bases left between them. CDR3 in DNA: TGTGCCAGTAGTAGTCGTGGTAGCGGCAGCACAGATACGCAGTATTTT. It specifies CASSSRGSGSTDTQYF.

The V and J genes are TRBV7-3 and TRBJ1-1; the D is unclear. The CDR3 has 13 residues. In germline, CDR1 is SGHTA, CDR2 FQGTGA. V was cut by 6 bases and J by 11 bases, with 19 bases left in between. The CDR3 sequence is CASREDARGWAFF. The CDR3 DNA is TGTGCCAGCAGGGAAGATGCGCGCGGGTGGGCTTTCTTT.

The CDR3 DNA follows: TGTGCCAGCAGCGTAGCTTGGGGACAGGAGTACAATGAGCAGTTCTTC. This gives the protein CASSVAWGQEYNEQFF. This chain joins TRBV9 and TRBJ2-1, with TRBD1 matching over 8 bases. The CDR3 spans 16 residues. The trim removed 0 bases at V and 4 bases at J, leaving 6 bases unmatched. Germline CDR1 is SGDLS and CDR2 is YYNGEE.

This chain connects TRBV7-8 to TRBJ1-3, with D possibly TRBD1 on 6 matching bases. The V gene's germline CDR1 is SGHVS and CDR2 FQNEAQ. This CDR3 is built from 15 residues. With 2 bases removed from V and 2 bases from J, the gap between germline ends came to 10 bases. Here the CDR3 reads CASSLPTGPGNTIYF. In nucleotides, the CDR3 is TGTGCCAGCAGCTTACCCACAGGGCCTGGAAACACCATATATTTT.

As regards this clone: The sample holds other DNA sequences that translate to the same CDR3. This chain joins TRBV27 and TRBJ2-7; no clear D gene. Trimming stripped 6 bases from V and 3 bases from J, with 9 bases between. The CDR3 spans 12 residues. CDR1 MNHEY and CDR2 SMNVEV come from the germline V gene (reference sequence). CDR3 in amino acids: CASSPNSYEQYF. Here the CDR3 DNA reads TGTGCCAGCAGCCCCAACAGCTACGAGCAGTACTTC.

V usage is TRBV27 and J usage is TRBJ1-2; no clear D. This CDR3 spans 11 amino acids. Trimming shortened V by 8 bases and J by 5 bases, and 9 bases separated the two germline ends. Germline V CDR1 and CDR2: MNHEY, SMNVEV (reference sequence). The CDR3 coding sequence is TGTGCCAGCGGTGACCCTTATGGCTACACCTTC. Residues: CASGDPYGYTF.

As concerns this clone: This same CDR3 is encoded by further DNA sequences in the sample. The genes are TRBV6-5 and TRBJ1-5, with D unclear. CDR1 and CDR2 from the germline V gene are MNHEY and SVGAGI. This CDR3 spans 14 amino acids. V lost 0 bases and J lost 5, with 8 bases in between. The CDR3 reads CASSYSEGYQPQHF. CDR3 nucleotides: TGTGCCAGCAGTTACTCGGAAGGGTATCAGCCCCAGCATTTT.

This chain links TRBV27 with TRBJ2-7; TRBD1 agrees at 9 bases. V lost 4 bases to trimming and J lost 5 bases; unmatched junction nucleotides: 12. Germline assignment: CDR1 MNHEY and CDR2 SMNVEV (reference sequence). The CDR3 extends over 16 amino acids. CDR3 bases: TGTGCCAGCAGTTACGTACCGGGACAGGGCGACAACGAGCAGTACTTC. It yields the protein CASSYVPGQGDNEQYF.

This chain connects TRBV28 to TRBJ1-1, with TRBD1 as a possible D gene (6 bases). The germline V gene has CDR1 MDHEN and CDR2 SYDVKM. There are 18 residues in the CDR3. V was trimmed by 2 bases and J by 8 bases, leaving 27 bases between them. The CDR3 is CASSLPLGGFNRDPEAFF. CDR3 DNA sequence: TGTGCCAGCAGTTTACCCCTTGGAGGCTTCAACAGGGACCCCGAAGCTTTCTTT.

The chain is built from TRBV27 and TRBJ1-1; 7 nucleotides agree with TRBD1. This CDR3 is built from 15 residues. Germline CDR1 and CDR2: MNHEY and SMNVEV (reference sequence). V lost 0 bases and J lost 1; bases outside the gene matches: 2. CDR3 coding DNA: TGTGCCAGCAGTTTATCAGAGGGGGCGAACACTGAAGCTTTCTTT. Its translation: CASSLSEGANTEAFF.

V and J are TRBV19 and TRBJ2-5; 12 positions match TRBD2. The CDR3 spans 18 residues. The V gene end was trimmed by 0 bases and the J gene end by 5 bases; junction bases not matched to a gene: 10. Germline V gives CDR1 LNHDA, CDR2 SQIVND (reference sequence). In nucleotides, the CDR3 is TGTGCCAGTAGTATAGAATCCCGACTAGCGGGAGTCCGGGAGACCCAGTACTTC. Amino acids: CASSIESRLAGVRETQYF.

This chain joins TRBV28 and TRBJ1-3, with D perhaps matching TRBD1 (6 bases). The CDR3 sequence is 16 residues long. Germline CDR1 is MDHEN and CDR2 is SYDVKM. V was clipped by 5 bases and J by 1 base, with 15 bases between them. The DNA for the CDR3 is TGTGCCAGCAGTAGGGCCTTCACAGGGTCTGGAAACACCATATATTTT. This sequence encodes CASSRAFTGSGNTIYF.

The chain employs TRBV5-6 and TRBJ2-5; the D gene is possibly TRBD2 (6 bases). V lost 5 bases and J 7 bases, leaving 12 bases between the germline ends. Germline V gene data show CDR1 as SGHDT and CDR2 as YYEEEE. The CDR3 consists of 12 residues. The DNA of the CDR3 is TGTGCCAGCAGTTGGGGGGTAGGGACCCAGTACTTC. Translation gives CASSWGVGTQYF.

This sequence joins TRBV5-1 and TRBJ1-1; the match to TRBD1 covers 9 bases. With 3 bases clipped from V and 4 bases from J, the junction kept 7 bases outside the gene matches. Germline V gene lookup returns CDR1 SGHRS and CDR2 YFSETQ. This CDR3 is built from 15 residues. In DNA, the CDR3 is TGCGCCAGCAGCTCAAACAGGGGGCGAAGCACTGAAGCTTTCTTT. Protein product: CASSSNRGRSTEAFF.

As DNA, the CDR3 is TGTGCCAGCAGCTACCAGGGGACTCTCTACGAGCAGTACTTC. Protein sequence: CASSYQGTLYEQYF. This chain uses TRBV5-6 with TRBJ2-7; D possibly matches TRBD1 or TRBD2 (6 bases each). V dropped 3 bases and J dropped 3 bases, with 13 bases sitting between them. The CDR3 sequence is 14 residues long. CDR1 is SGHDT and CDR2 is YYEEEE in the germline V gene.

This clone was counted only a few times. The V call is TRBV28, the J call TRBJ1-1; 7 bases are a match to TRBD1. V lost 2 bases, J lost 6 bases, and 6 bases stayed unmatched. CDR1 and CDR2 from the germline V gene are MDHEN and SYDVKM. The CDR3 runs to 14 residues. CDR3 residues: CASSLDRVNSEAFF. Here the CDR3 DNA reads TGTGCCAGCAGTTTAGACAGGGTCAATTCTGAAGCTTTCTTT.

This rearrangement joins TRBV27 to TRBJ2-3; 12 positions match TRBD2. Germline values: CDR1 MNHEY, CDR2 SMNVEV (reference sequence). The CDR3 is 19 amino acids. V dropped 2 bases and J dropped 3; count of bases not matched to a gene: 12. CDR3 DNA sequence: TGTGCCAGCAGTTTAGCTAGCGGGAGGGCCCGGCTCACTACAGATACGCAGTATTTT. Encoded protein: CASSLASGRARLTTDTQYF.

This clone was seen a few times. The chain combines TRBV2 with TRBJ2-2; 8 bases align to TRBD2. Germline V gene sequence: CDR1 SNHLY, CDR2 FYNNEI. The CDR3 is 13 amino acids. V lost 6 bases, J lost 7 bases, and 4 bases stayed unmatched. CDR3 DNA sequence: TGTGCCAGCAGCGACGCGGGGGGCGGGGAGCTGTTTTTT. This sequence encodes CASSDAGGGELFF.

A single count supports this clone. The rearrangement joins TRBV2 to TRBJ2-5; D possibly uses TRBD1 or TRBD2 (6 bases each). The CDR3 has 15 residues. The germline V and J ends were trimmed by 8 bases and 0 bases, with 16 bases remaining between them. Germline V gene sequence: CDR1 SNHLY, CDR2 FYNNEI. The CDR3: CASLQGWGDQETQYF. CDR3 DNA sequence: TGTGCCAGCCTACAGGGCTGGGGGGACCAAGAGACCCAGTACTTC.